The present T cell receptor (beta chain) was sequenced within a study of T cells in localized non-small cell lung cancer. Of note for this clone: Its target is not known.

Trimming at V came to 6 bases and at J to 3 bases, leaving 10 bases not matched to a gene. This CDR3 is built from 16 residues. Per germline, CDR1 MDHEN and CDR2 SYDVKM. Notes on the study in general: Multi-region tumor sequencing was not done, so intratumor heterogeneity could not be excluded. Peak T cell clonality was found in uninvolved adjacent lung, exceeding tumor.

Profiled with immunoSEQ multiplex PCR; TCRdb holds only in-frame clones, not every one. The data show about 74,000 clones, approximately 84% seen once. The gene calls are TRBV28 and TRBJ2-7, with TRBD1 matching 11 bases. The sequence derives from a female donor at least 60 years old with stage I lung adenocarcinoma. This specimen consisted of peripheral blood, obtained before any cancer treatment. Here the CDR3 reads CASSHWGQGESYEQYF. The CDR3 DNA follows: TGTGCCAGCAGCCATTGGGGACAGGGGGAGAGCTACGAGCAGTACTTC.